Each of the 32 T cell receptor beta chains below was sequenced from the same sample in a study of T cells after yellow fever vaccination (dated by TCRdb to about 2019). The treatment or condition label on this specimen signifies: live attenuated yellow fever vaccine strain. Receptor libraries were prepared by 5' RACE. Data came from an Illumina HiSeq 2500. TCRdb reworked the public reads: Q25 trimming with fastp, MiXCR clone assembly, productive beta chains retained. Identical CDR3 protein sequences are pooled into one entry, listed with their most common genes and DNA. The sample contains more than 450,000 distinct CDR3 sequences, 21% of them found a single time. Less than 20% of the sample lies in the top ten. This material consisted of PBMCs, taken 21 days after the first yellow fever vaccination. Receptors were obtained from a man aged 18-30 years who received the YFV17D yellow fever vaccine.

Only a few counts were recorded for this clonotype. The rearrangement uses TRBV18 and TRBJ1-1; 7 bases are shared with TRBD1. CDR3 length: 14 amino acids. With 2 bases clipped from V and 4 bases from J, the junction kept 4 bases outside the gene matches. The germline V gene encodes CDR1 KGHSH and CDR2 LQKENI. The CDR3 DNA sequence: TGTGCCAGCTCACCAGAGGGGGCGAGCACTGAAGCTTTCTTT. It encodes CASSPEGASTEAFF.

The chain employs TRBV30 and TRBJ1-1, with a tentative D call TRBD1 (5 bases). The CDR3 contains 12 residues. Trimming stripped 7 bases from V and 0 bases from J, with 9 bases between. CDR1 and CDR2 (germline): GTSNPN, SVGIG (reference sequence). The CDR3 sequence: CAFAGMNTEAFF. The CDR3 bases are TGTGCCTTCGCAGGGATGAACACTGAAGCTTTCTTT.

This clonotype was counted between two and nine times. The gene calls are TRBV9 and TRBJ1-1, with 7 bases lining up with TRBD1. V lost 3 bases and J lost 6; bases outside the gene matches: 14. The CDR3 has 16 residues. The germline CDR1 and CDR2 sequences are SGDLS and YYNGEE. The CDR3 sequence is CASSDQNRDSRSEAFF. The CDR3 DNA reads as TGTGCCAGCAGCGACCAAAACCGGGACAGTCGATCTGAAGCTTTCTTT.

This clonotype has only a few counts. The V and J genes are TRBV20-1 and TRBJ2-3; D not resolved. The V end lost 2 bases, the J end lost 6 bases, and 6 bases lay between the germline ends. Germline CDR1 reads DFQATT; CDR2 reads SNEGSKA (reference sequence). This CDR3 comprises 11 residues. CDR3: CSARFRDTQYF. The DNA of the CDR3 is TGCAGTGCTAGATTCCGGGATACGCAGTATTTT.

The CDR3 is CASSLRIAYEQYF. The CDR3 nucleotides read TGTGCCAGCAGTTTGAGGATCGCCTACGAGCAGTACTTC. The rearrangement links TRBV12-3 or TRBV12-4 to TRBJ2-7; no clear D gene. This CDR3 has 13 residues. V was clipped by 3 bases and J by 2 bases, with 8 bases between them.

The V call is TRBV6-2 or TRBV6-3, the J call TRBJ2-7; D uncertain. The CDR3 totals 13 residues. The germline gives CDR1 MNHEY, CDR2 SVGEGT. The ends were cut back, 7 bases at V and 6 bases at J, with 16 bases in the middle. CDR3 sequence: CASTPLFSREQYF. DNA of the CDR3: TGTGCCAGCACCCCCCTGTTCTCCCGCGAGCAGTACTTC.

This clonotype was detected only a few times. The rearrangement uses TRBV20-1 and TRBJ2-1; 10 nucleotides line up with TRBD1. Germline-derived CDR1 and CDR2 are DFQATT and SNEGSKA (reference sequence). V lost 6 bases to trimming and J lost 9 bases; unmatched junction nucleotides: 5. The CDR3 has 12 amino acids. For the CDR3, the DNA is TGCAGTGCGAGGGACAGGGGACGTGAGCAGTTCTTC. This encodes CSARDRGREQFF.

The chain carries TRBV7-3 and TRBJ2-1, with D hard to call. This CDR3 is built from 15 residues. Germline V gives CDR1 SGHTA, CDR2 FQGTGA. V shed 2 bases and J shed 6 bases, with 14 bases lying between them. CDR3 nucleotides: TGTGCCAGCAGCTTAGTTCCCGGCTCCCCCAATGAGCAGTTCTTC. This codes for CASSLVPGSPNEQFF.

This clonotype was counted a few times. The chain links TRBV4-3 to TRBJ1-5, with D hard to call. CDR3 length: 14 amino acids. CDR1 is LGHNA, CDR2 YSLEER, per germline. Trimming shortened V by 0 bases and J by 3 bases, and 6 bases separated the two germline ends. CDR3 DNA sequence: TGCGCCAGCAGCCAAGAGACTTCCAATCAGCCCCAGCATTTT. Amino acid sequence: CASSQETSNQPQHF.

Only a few counts were recorded for this clonotype. The rearrangement uses TRBV30 and TRBJ2-5; the match to TRBD1 covers 7 bases. The junction had 6 bases not matched to a gene; V was cut back by 1 base and J by 7 bases. The germline V gene has CDR1 GTSNPN and CDR2 SVGIG (reference sequence). CDR3 length: 13 amino acids. The CDR3 DNA reads as TGTGCCTGGAGTGGACAGGGCCCGGGGACCCAGTACTTC. Amino acids: CAWSGQGPGTQYF.

This clonotype appeared a few times. The V gene is TRBV6-5, the J gene TRBJ2-1; 9 bases line up with TRBD1. The CDR3 is 15 amino acids. CDR1 and CDR2 (germline): MNHEY, SVGAGI. V shed 3 bases and J 7 bases; nucleotides not matched to a gene: 7. The CDR3 nucleotides read TGTGCCAGCAGTTATGGGACAGGGAAATGGAATGAGCAGTTCTTC. Encoded protein: CASSYGTGKWNEQFF.

This clonotype was observed a few times. CDR3 DNA: TGTGCCAGCAGTTACTCTGGACAGGGGTTCGGCACAGATACGCAGTATTTT. Translating gives CASSYSGQGFGTDTQYF. V usage is TRBV6-2 or TRBV6-3 and J usage is TRBJ2-3, with TRBD1 matching over 9 bases. The V segment lost 0 bases and the J segment 1 base; nucleotides outside the gene matches: 5. This CDR3 has 17 residues. In germline, CDR1 is MNHEY, CDR2 SVGEGT.

The sample holds a few counts of this clonotype. The chain has TRBV6-2 or TRBV6-3 and TRBJ2-7, with D unresolved. Germline V lookup: CDR1 MNHEY, CDR2 SVGEGT. This CDR3 comprises 13 residues. Deletions cut 8 bases from V and 5 bases from J, with 16 bases between. CDR3 nucleotides: TGTGCCAGCGCGGACGACCTTCCCCACGAGCAGTACGTC. Translated: CASADDLPHEQYV.

This clonotype has only a few counts. The V and J genes are TRBV20-1 and TRBJ1-2, with D possibly matching TRBD1 (5 bases). Per the germline V gene, CDR1 is DFQATT and CDR2 is SNEGSKA (reference sequence). Trimming cost V 3 bases and J 6 bases, with 14 bases left between them. This CDR3 spans 13 amino acids. CDR3 region: CSASSPGYNGYTF. The CDR3 DNA sequence: TGCAGTGCTAGTTCACCAGGGTACAATGGCTACACCTTC.

The J gene is TRBJ2-3, the V gene TRBV7-8, with D tentatively TRBD2 (7 bases). V was cut by 4 bases and J by 0 bases, with 17 bases left in between. The CDR3 sequence is 17 residues long. Germline V lookup: CDR1 SGHVS, CDR2 FQNEAQ. Here the CDR3 reads CASSSLVGGGSTDTQYF. Written as DNA, the CDR3 is TGTGCCAGCAGCTCCTTAGTAGGGGGGGGAAGCACAGATACGCAGTATTTT.

This clonotype has a count of ten or more. The J gene is TRBJ2-1, the V gene TRBV20-1, with TRBD2 matching over 10 bases. The CDR3 contains 15 residues. Germline trimming cut 3 bases from V and 3 bases from J; bases unmatched to any gene: 5. Germline V CDR1 and CDR2: DFQATT, SNEGSKA (reference sequence). The CDR3 here is CSARVAGGRYNEQFF. The CDR3 DNA is TGCAGTGCTAGGGTAGCGGGGGGCCGCTACAATGAGCAGTTCTTC.

This rearrangement joins TRBV11-2 to TRBJ1-5; D is undetermined. This CDR3 contains 13 residues. Germline values: CDR1 SGHAT, CDR2 FQNNGV. Trimming stripped 5 bases from V and 7 bases from J, with 12 bases between. The CDR3 sequence is CASSLAVGQPQHF. The CDR3 DNA is TGTGCCAGCAGCCTCGCGGTGGGGCAGCCCCAGCATTTT. Based on the CDR3 plus reference TRBV11-2 and TRBJ1-5, the full variable domain is EAGVAQSPRYKIIEKRQSVAFWCNPISGHATLYWYQQILGQGPKLLIQFQNNGVVDDSQLPKDRFSAERLKGVDSTLKIQPAKLEDSAVYLCASSLAVGQPQHFGDGTRLSIL.

Here the CDR3 DNA reads TGTGCCAGCAGTATAACCGGTTCCACTGAAGCTTTCTTT. Amino acid sequence: CASSITGSTEAFF. The chain employs TRBV12-3 or TRBV12-4 and TRBJ1-1; D is uncertain. V was shortened by 5 bases and J by 4 bases, with 11 bases between the two germline ends. The CDR3 extends over 13 amino acids.

V and J are TRBV5-6 and TRBJ1-1; tentative D call: TRBD1 (5 bases). Trimming left V 4 bases short and J 8 bases short, with 15 bases between. The CDR3 spans 13 residues. Germline V lookup: CDR1 SGHDT, CDR2 YYEEEE. In DNA, the CDR3 is TGTGCCAGCAGCCGCGTGGGACGAGGCGAAGCTTTCTTT. This gives the protein CASSRVGRGEAFF. Using reference TRBV5-6 and TRBJ1-1 for the parts outside the CDR3, the full variable domain is DAGVTQSPTHLIKTRGQQVTLRCSPKSGHDTVSWYQQALGQGPQFIFQYYEEEERQRGNFPDRFSGHQFPNYSSELNVNALLLGDSALYLCASSRVGRGEAFFGQGTRLTVV.

The chain combines TRBV21-1 with TRBJ1-4; TRBD1 was called by the table and not checked on the DNA. TRBV21-1 constitutes a pseudogene. The CDR3 sequence is 16 residues long. CDR3 bases: TGTGCCAGCCCCGAGGGACGACGAACAACTAATGAAAAACTGTTTTTT. Its translation: CASPEGRRTTNEKLFF.

The rearrangement joins TRBV11-2 to TRBJ1-3; D possibly corresponds to TRBD1 (5 bases). Germline lookup yields CDR1 SGHAT and CDR2 FQNNGV. Deletions cut 0 bases from V and 10 bases from J, with 16 bases between. CDR3 length: 15 residues. CDR3 protein: CASSLDPIGTGTIYF. In nucleotides, the CDR3 is TGTGCCAGCAGCTTAGATCCAATCGGGACGGGGACCATATATTTT.

The table lists this clonotype with many counts. This rearrangement joins TRBV7-2 to TRBJ2-5; D unclear. This CDR3 is built from 14 residues. With 0 bases removed from V and 1 base from J, the gap between germline ends came to 6 bases. In germline, CDR1 is SGHTA, CDR2 FQGNSA. The CDR3 protein is CASSLAGSQETQYF. CDR3 nucleotide sequence: TGTGCCAGCAGCTTAGCGGGCTCCCAAGAGACCCAGTACTTC.

CDR3: CASSQQQLAGATTGELFF. The CDR3 DNA is TGTGCCAGCAGTCAACAACAACTAGCGGGGGCCACCACCGGGGAGCTGTTTTTT. This chain uses TRBV9 with TRBJ2-2; 11 bases align to TRBD2. The CDR3 is 18 amino acids. Germline loops: CDR1 SGDLS, CDR2 YYNGEE. The V segment lost 5 bases and the J segment 4 bases; nucleotides outside the gene matches: 13.

This clonotype was seen more than once but under ten times. The chain links TRBV4-3 to TRBJ2-1; 12 bases align to TRBD2. The germline V gene encodes CDR1 LGHNA and CDR2 YSLEER. The J segment lost 2 bases and the V segment lost 0 bases, leaving 8 bases of the junction unmatched. The CDR3 is 19 amino acids. The CDR3 protein is CASSQDPPASGGAYNEQFF. DNA for the CDR3: TGCGCCAGCAGCCAAGACCCCCCGGCTAGCGGGGGGGCCTACAATGAGCAGTTCTTC.

The chain links TRBV11-2 to TRBJ2-1; maybe TRBD2 (8 bases). CDR1 and CDR2 from the germline V gene are SGHAT and FQNNGV. This CDR3 is built from 16 residues. The V and J ends lost 5 bases and 0 bases respectively, with 14 bases between them. The CDR3 loop reads CASSPRGDSSYNEQFF. DNA of the CDR3: TGTGCCAGCAGCCCGCGGGGGGACAGCTCCTACAATGAGCAGTTCTTC.

The chain joins TRBV14 to TRBJ1-4, with 7 nucleotides matching TRBD1. The CDR3 runs 13 residues. V shed 0 bases and J 11 bases; nucleotides not matched to a gene: 3. Germline loops: CDR1 SGHDN, CDR2 FVKESK. CDR3 coding DNA: TGTGCCAGCAGCCAAGAGACAGGGTGGAAACTGTTTTTT. Encoded protein: CASSQETGWKLFF.

In DNA, the CDR3 is TGCAGTGCTAGCGAGGGTCCAGATACGCAGTATTTT. Translating gives CSASEGPDTQYF. The chain carries TRBV20-1 and TRBJ2-3; maybe TRBD2 (5 bases). V lost 3 bases and J 4 bases, leaving 8 bases between the germline ends. This CDR3 region has 12 residues. From germline, CDR1 is DFQATT and CDR2 SNEGSKA (reference sequence).

The chain combines TRBV24-1 with TRBJ1-2; possible D gene TRBD1, 6 bases. The CDR3 spans 12 residues. V lost 4 bases and J 5 bases, leaving 7 bases between the germline ends. CDR1 and CDR2 (germline): KGHDR, SFDVKD. CDR3 in DNA: TGTGCCACCAGTGAACAGGGTTATGGCTACACCTTC. Translating gives CATSEQGYGYTF.

The chain couples TRBV5-5 to TRBJ2-1; D may match TRBD1 or TRBD2 (5 bases each). This CDR3 is 18 amino acids long. V lost 3 bases and J lost 0, with 19 bases in between. Germline V gene data show CDR1 as SGHKS and CDR2 as YYEKEE (reference sequence). The CDR3 DNA reads as TGTGCCAGCAGCTGGGGGTCTATGGCCCACTACTCCTACAATGAGCAGTTCTTC. Encoded protein: CASSWGSMAHYSYNEQFF.

V gene TRBV10-1 combines with J gene TRBJ2-7, with D unresolved. CDR3 size: 14 residues. Per germline, CDR1 WNHNN and CDR2 SYGVQD (reference sequence). V gave up 0 bases and J gave up 6 bases, with 12 bases separating them. The CDR3 region has the DNA TGCGCCAGCAGTGAGTCAGGACCGCGAGGCGAGCAGTACTTC. This sequence encodes CASSESGPRGEQYF.

The rearrangement uses TRBV7-9 and TRBJ2-3; D gene unclear. The germline CDR1 and CDR2 sequences are SEHNR and FQNEAQ (reference sequence). The CDR3 contains 13 residues. The V gene lost 5 bases and the J gene lost 4 bases, with 10 bases spanning the gap. The CDR3 nucleotides read TGTGCCAGCAGCCCCCCTACCGCAGATACGCAGTATTTT. Its protein is CASSPPTADTQYF.

This clonotype occurred many times. J is TRBJ2-7 and V is TRBV29-1; 7 bases are shared with TRBD1. The CDR3 runs to 12 residues. V trimming: 6 bases; J trimming: 5 bases; junction bases outside the gene matches: 7. Germline CDR1 and CDR2: SQVTM and ANQGSEA. Written as DNA, the CDR3 is TGCAGCGTGGTAAGAGACAGGGACGAGCAGTACTTC. The encoded protein is CSVVRDRDEQYF.